One sample yielded the 10 T cell receptor beta chains listed below, sequenced in a study of identifying expanded T cells in peripheral blood. The method was immunoSEQ multiplex PCR; TCRdb's version includes in-frame clones alone and lacks a portion of them. Among about 94,000 clones listed, 88% were seen once. Specimen: blood. These receptors came from a person aged 18 to 75 in good health.

This chain joins TRBV29-1 and TRBJ1-1; tentative D call: TRBD1 (5 bases). Germline CDR1 and CDR2: SQVTM and ANQGSEA. V shed 6 bases and J shed 7 bases, with 27 bases lying between them. The CDR3 has 16 amino acids. The CDR3 nucleotides read TGCAGCGTGCGGACCTCCCTCCAGGAGGGGAAGAGTGAAGCTTTCTTT. Translation: CSVRTSLQEGKSEAFF.

This sequence joins TRBV2 and TRBJ2-7, with D tentatively TRBD1 (6 bases). CDR3 size: 11 residues. Trimming stripped 4 bases from V and 11 bases from J, with 12 bases between. The V gene's germline CDR1 is SNHLY and CDR2 FYNNEI. CDR3 amino acids: CASSVRDKEYF. CDR3 nucleotides: TGTGCCAGCAGTGTCCGGGACAAGGAGTACTTC. The full variable domain, in which reference TRBV2 and TRBJ2-7 provide the parts outside the CDR3, is EPEVTQTPSHQVTQMGQEVILRCVPISNHLYFYWYRQILGQKVEFLVSFYNNEISEKSEIFDDQFSVERPDGSNFTLKIRSTKLEDSAMYFCASSVRDKEYFGPGTRLTVT.

The chain is built from TRBV5-6 and TRBJ2-2; D is uncertain. The CDR3 totals 13 residues. The V and J ends lost 2 bases and 6 bases respectively, with 8 bases between them. The germline V gene has CDR1 SGHDT and CDR2 YYEEEE. For the CDR3, the DNA is TGTGCCAGCAGCTTTTGGGGATCCGGGGAGCTGTTTTTT. Protein: CASSFWGSGELFF.

The CDR3 protein is CASEPRVPNEGEQYF. DNA for the CDR3: TGTGCCAGCGAACCCCGGGTTCCCAATGAGGGGGAGCAGTACTTC. The gene calls are TRBV11-3 and TRBJ2-7; D may be TRBD1 or TRBD2 (5 bases each). With 8 bases removed from V and 7 bases from J, the gap between germline ends came to 24 bases. Germline CDR1 reads SGHNT; CDR2 reads YENEEA. The CDR3 totals 15 residues.

V and J are TRBV5-5 and TRBJ2-7, with D perhaps TRBD2 (6 bases). The V end lost 2 bases, the J end lost 4 bases, and 10 bases lay between the germline ends. The germline gives CDR1 SGHKS, CDR2 YYEKEE (reference sequence). There are 13 residues in the CDR3. The CDR3 loop reads CASSLVSGYEQYF. The CDR3 coding sequence is TGTGCCAGCAGCTTAGTTAGCGGATACGAGCAGTACTTC.

The chain combines TRBV28 with TRBJ2-7; the D call may be TRBD1 or TRBD2 (7 bases each). CDR3 length equals 15 residues. Between the trimmed V and J ends, which lost 7 bases and 0 bases, there was a span of 16 bases. The germline V gene has CDR1 MDHEN and CDR2 SYDVKM. CDR3 in amino acids: CASIWEGAGSYEQYF. Here the CDR3 DNA reads TGTGCCAGCATCTGGGAGGGGGCGGGCTCCTACGAGCAGTACTTC.

The chain recombines TRBV19 with TRBJ1-1, with D uncertain. Germline V CDR1 and CDR2: LNHDA, SQIVND (reference sequence). The CDR3 runs 13 residues. With 4 bases removed from V and 0 bases from J, the gap between germline ends came to 6 bases. The CDR3 loop reads CASSRRVNTEAFF. DNA for the CDR3: TGTGCCAGTAGTAGGAGGGTGAACACTGAAGCTTTCTTT.

The chain couples TRBV6-5 to TRBJ2-2; D call uncertain. This CDR3 spans 13 amino acids. V was clipped by 2 bases and J by 5 bases, with 6 bases between them. Germline V gene data show CDR1 as MNHEY and CDR2 as SVGAGI. The CDR3 is CASSYAITGELFF. The CDR3 DNA reads TGTGCCAGCAGTTACGCGATTACCGGGGAGCTGTTTTTT.

The V gene is TRBV18, the J gene TRBJ1-1; D ambiguous. The CDR3 totals 13 residues. The V and J ends lost 2 bases and 0 bases respectively, with 4 bases between them. Germline V gives CDR1 KGHSH, CDR2 LQKENI. For the CDR3, the DNA is TGTGCCAGCTCACCATCATTGAACACTGAAGCTTTCTTT. It codes for CASSPSLNTEAFF.

This rearrangement joins TRBV19 to TRBJ2-2; no reliable D call. The V gene lost 7 bases and the J gene lost 1 base, with 16 bases spanning the gap. CDR1 LNHDA and CDR2 SQIVND come from the germline V gene (reference sequence). The CDR3 extends over 16 amino acids. CDR3 loop: CASTPPRGKNTGELFF. The CDR3 DNA follows: TGTGCCAGTACCCCTCCCAGAGGCAAGAACACCGGGGAGCTGTTTTTT.